These T cell receptor beta chains were read from a single sample in a study of identical twins. TCRdb reprocessed the 5' RACE reads via MiXCR and lists one record per CDR3 protein. The sample gives fewer than 450,000 distinct CDR3 sequences, around 9.7% of which show up once; 8% to 10% is in the top ten. The sequenced sample was naive T cells sorted from blood. These TCRs come from a woman aged 50 to 65 in good health. The CDR3 runs from the conserved cysteine through the conserved F or W. Expanded clones get a size class; other rows say once, few or many, or leave the size out.

>TRBV2|many|14
CASANRGRTDTQYF
>TRBV7-9|few|17
CASSLGEGTRGGEKLFF
>TRBV20-1|.|14
CSATTGRAANEQFF
>TRBV7-7|few|13
CATRGGGAETQYF
>TRBV3-1|.|15
CASSSGTSGPNEQFF
>TRBV29-1|.|14
CSVVPGESEETQYF
>TRBV27|.|19
CASSLGLAGGYANTGELFF
>TRBV4-1|few|16
CASSQEMWTFDYEQYF
>TRBV4-1|.|15
CASTKTGTGEEKLFF
>TRBV11-2|many|13
CASSYGGGDEQFF
>TRBV11-3|few|16
CASSLEGTSVLDEQFF
>TRBV11-1|.|14
CASTRGLAGMEQYF
>TRBV7-3|.|21
CASSPNPGLGLFDSGANVLTF
>TRBV4-1|many|14
CASSQAGGQETQYF
>TRBV9|.|14
CASSVGGLEGTQYF
>TRBV24-1|.|15
CATQGYPSGANVLTF
>TRBV9|few|16
CASSPRLAAAYNEQFF
>TRBV5-1|.|20
CASSWPSGLAGGSGRETQYF
>TRBV5-4|many|17
CASSFPHLTGVGETQYF
>TRBV28|.|16
CASSLTQQGDVYEQYF
>TRBV20-1|few|14
CSARPDSRNGELFF
>TRBV12-3/TRBV12-4|few|16
CASSKDMIEGDQPQHF
>TRBV12-3/TRBV12-4|.|14
CASSFGQGNYEQYF
>TRBV12-3/TRBV12-4|once|16
CASSHAQIVNTGELFF
>TRBV20-1|few|11
CSARRRETQYF
>TRBV29-1|many|14
CSAYPLGSYNEQFF
>TRBV6-6|few|13
CASSRKTGSPLHF
>TRBV5-1|many|17
CASSLLSTQDFHYEQYF
>TRBV12-3/TRBV12-4|.|13
CASRATGGNEQFF
>TRBV29-1|many|13
CSVGENDNQPQHF
>TRBV5-1|few|15
CASSFSRGLGNEQFF
>TRBV4-1|many|13
CASSIHRRGELFF
>TRBV7-8|many|17
CASSLNSFLSENQPQHF
>TRBV20-1|.|15
CSARDTGYRAYGYTF
>TRBV15|few|17
CATSRDQLAGGRETQYF
>TRBV6-1|.|13
CASTGPPSGELFF
>TRBV19|many|16
CASSSRLAANTGELFF
>TRBV6-5|.|15
CASSPRTSGTQPQYF
>TRBV4-1|few|18
CASSQGATTPFTNYGYTF
>TRBV5-1|many|13
CASSFKNNSPLHF
>TRBV11-3|.|16
CASSFKSGTSEYGYTF
>TRBV20-1|many|10
CSAIGHEQFF
>TRBV12-3/TRBV12-4|few|15
CASRQGSEAKNIQYF
>TRBV4-1|many|14
CASQGGTSRDTQYF
>TRBV4-1|few|17
CASSPVLAGGPHNEQFF
>TRBV5-1|many|17
CASSLSSDSFYQETQYF
>TRBV19|few|14
CASSDYTMNTEAFF
>TRBV28|.|15
CASSLPSGRIETQYF
>TRBV18|.|19
CASSPLGLPTNRNQNIQYF
>TRBV2|.|15
CARGRLAGKSYEQYF
>TRBV29-1|many|12
CSVGGLAEEQYF
>TRBV4-1|.|15
CASSQVSGREETQYF
>TRBV29-1|.|13
CSARATSYNEQFF
>TRBV6-2/TRBV6-3|few|15
CASHPTGTPNQPQHF
>TRBV29-1|.|16
CSVGPQWSSYNSPLHF
>TRBV2|.|14
CASSDTPGANVLTF